This record concerns one T cell receptor beta chain sequence. Its specificity is not known. This CDR3 region has 13 residues. Germline CDR1 is SGDLS and CDR2 is YYNGEE. V lost 3 bases and J 0 bases, leaving 6 bases between the germline ends. The method was immunoSEQ multiplex PCR; TCRdb's version includes in-frame clones alone and lacks a portion of them. The sample contains over 120,000 clones, roughly 87% of which appear only once. The data belong to a study of T cell responses to AZD1222 COVID-19 vaccine. Study-level findings and limits: Across spike, vaccine-associated CD4 TCRs were found, dominant at 160-218 and 743-854. Most donors were white British, females outnumbered males, and clonal diversity was possibly underestimated.

This sequence joins TRBV9 and TRBJ1-1, with a weak D call TRBD1 (5 bases). This material consisted of peripheral blood, taken 28 days after the second AZD1222 dose. The TCR originated in an adult who received the AZD1222 COVID-19 vaccine. The CDR3 sequence: CASSETVNTEAFF. The CDR3 nucleotides read TGTGCCAGCAGCGAGACAGTGAACACTGAAGCTTTCTTT.